These 14 T cell receptor beta chains were sequenced from one sample in a study of PD-1 blockade in classical Hodgkin lymphoma. Assay used: immunoSEQ multiplex PCR; TCRdb lists only in-frame clones, some missing. The sample includes roughly 40,000 clones, 66% of them seen just once. The time point: cycle 4 day 1 (C4D1), after five to seven weeks of nivolumab. Relapses following autologous stem cell transplantation were seen in all patients, with brentuximab vedotin exposure varying. Sequencing was performed on peripheral blood mononuclear cells (PBMCs), taken before the fourth cycle of nivolumab. These receptors originate from a human donor with classical Hodgkin lymphoma.

The V call is TRBV18, the J call TRBJ1-1; the D is unclear. Germline CDR1 and CDR2: KGHSH and LQKENI. This CDR3 has 15 residues. V was cut by 6 bases and J by 8 bases, with 22 bases left in between. CDR3 sequence reads: CASSPALASLPEAFF. DNA of the CDR3: TGTGCCAGCTCCCCCGCCCTGGCGTCCCTACCCGAAGCTTTCTTT.

The rearrangement uses TRBV9 and TRBJ1-5, with TRBD1 as a possible D gene (5 bases). The V end lost 0 bases, the J end lost 2 bases, and 15 bases lay between the germline ends. Per the germline V gene, CDR1 is SGDLS and CDR2 is YYNGEE. The CDR3 has 17 residues. The chain's CDR3 is CASSVAGGVGGNQPQHF. CDR3 coding DNA: TGTGCCAGCAGCGTAGCTGGGGGGGTCGGTGGCAATCAGCCCCAGCATTTT.

V gene TRBV6-6 combines with J gene TRBJ2-2; unclear D gene. The CDR3 is 12 amino acids. The V end lost 7 bases, the J end lost 4 bases, and 7 bases lay between the germline ends. Germline values: CDR1 MNHNY, CDR2 SVGAGI (reference sequence). The CDR3: CASIDTTGELFF. The CDR3 bases are TGTGCCAGCATCGACACCACCGGGGAGCTGTTTTTT.

This chain links TRBV19 with TRBJ1-5; unclear D gene. V was shortened by 5 bases and J by 7 bases, with 12 bases between the two germline ends. CDR3 length: 13 amino acids. CDR1 and CDR2 (germline): LNHDA, SQIVND (reference sequence). The CDR3 DNA is TGTGCCAGTAGTTTGGGATCGCCCCAGCCCCAGCATTTT. Residues: CASSLGSPQPQHF.

This rearrangement joins TRBV30 to TRBJ2-5; D might be TRBD2 (6 bases). CDR3 length: 16 residues. The germline gives CDR1 GTSNPN, CDR2 SVGIG (reference sequence). Trimming removed 1 base from V and 1 base from J, with 16 bases in between. For the CDR3, the DNA is TGTGCCTGGAGTGGATACCACCGGGACTTCCAAGAGACCCAGTACTTC. Translated, it gives CAWSGYHRDFQETQYF. Based on the CDR3 plus reference TRBV30 and TRBJ2-5, the full variable domain is SQTIHQWPATLVQPVGSPLSLECTVEGTSNPNLYWYRQAAGRGLQLLFYSVGIGQISSEVPQNLSASRPQDRQFILSSKKLLLSDSGFYLCAWSGYHRDFQETQYFGPGTRLLVL.

By share, this clone counts as large. This chain connects TRBV9 to TRBJ1-5, with TRBD1 as a possible D gene (5 bases). The CDR3 spans 14 residues. V was shortened by 2 bases and J by 5 bases, with 11 bases between the two germline ends. Germline lookup yields CDR1 SGDLS and CDR2 YYNGEE. The CDR3 nucleotides are TGTGCCAGCAGCGTGCAGGGAGGGGATCAGCCCCAGCATTTT. It encodes CASSVQGGDQPQHF. The whole variable domain, filled in from reference TRBV9 and TRBJ1-5, reads DSGVTQTPKHLITATGQRVTLRCSPRSGDLSVYWYQQSLDQGLQFLIQYYNGEERAKGNILERFSAQQFPDLHSELNLSSLELGDSALYFCASSVQGGDQPQHFGDGTRLSIL.

The chain is built from TRBV28 and TRBJ1-1; a possible D gene is TRBD1 (6 bases). Germline V gene data show CDR1 as MDHEN and CDR2 as SYDVKM. V gave up 6 bases and J gave up 5 bases, with 13 bases separating them. The length of the CDR3 is 13 residues. The CDR3 is CASRPLGGTEAFF. Here the CDR3 DNA reads TGTGCCAGCAGACCCCTAGGGGGGACTGAAGCTTTCTTT.

The chain employs TRBV9 and TRBJ1-4; D not certain. Germline V gene sequence: CDR1 SGDLS, CDR2 YYNGEE. The V end lost 3 bases, the J end lost 3 bases, and 9 bases lay between the germline ends. This CDR3 is 14 amino acids long. CDR3 nucleotides: TGTGCCAGCAGCGCGACCGGGGCTAATGAAAAACTGTTTTTT. It specifies CASSATGANEKLFF. The whole variable domain, filled in from reference TRBV9 and TRBJ1-4, reads DSGVTQTPKHLITATGQRVTLRCSPRSGDLSVYWYQQSLDQGLQFLIQYYNGEERAKGNILERFSAQQFPDLHSELNLSSLELGDSALYFCASSATGANEKLFFGSGTQLSVL.

Sample share makes this clone medium-sized. V and J are TRBV7-2 and TRBJ1-5, with D possibly being TRBD1 (6 bases). Deletions cut 2 bases from V and 11 bases from J, with 19 bases between. The CDR3 spans 15 residues. Germline-derived CDR1 and CDR2 are SGHTA and FQGNSA. In DNA form, the CDR3 reads TGTGCCAGCAGCTTAAGCGGGGGGGGCCGGGAGGCCCAGCATTTT. Amino acids: CASSLSGGGREAQHF.

The chain couples TRBV5-3 to TRBJ2-5, with 10 bases identical to TRBD2. TRBV5-3 is designated an ORF whose function remains uncertain. J gave up 5 bases and V 1 base, and 8 bases lay outside the gene matches. The CDR3 is made up of 16 amino acids. The CDR3 sequence: CARSLTLAGLNETQYF. The CDR3 nucleotides read TGTGCCAGAAGCTTGACACTAGCGGGGCTGAACGAGACCCAGTACTTC.

This clone was seen a handful of times. V gene TRBV9 combines with J gene TRBJ2-2; the D gene is possibly TRBD1 (5 bases). CDR3 length equals 16 residues. The germline gives CDR1 SGDLS, CDR2 YYNGEE. With 2 bases removed from V and 4 bases from J, the gap between germline ends came to 15 bases. The CDR3 loop is CASSVELAGSTGELFF. CDR3 sequence (DNA): TGTGCCAGCAGCGTTGAATTGGCAGGGTCCACCGGGGAGCTGTTTTTT.

This rearrangement joins TRBV7-2 to TRBJ2-3, with D unclear. V was clipped by 1 base and J by 1 base, with 12 bases between them. The CDR3 has 16 amino acids. Germline V gives CDR1 SGHTA, CDR2 FQGNSA. The CDR3 coding sequence is TGTGCCAGCAGCTTAGAGGCTGCTCGTGGCACAGATACGCAGTATTTT. Translated: CASSLEAARGTDTQYF.

The J gene is TRBJ2-1, the V gene TRBV5-6; 9 bases fit TRBD2. Losses at the gene ends were 4 bases for V and 4 bases for J; bases not matched to a gene: 6. CDR3 length: 15 residues. Germline V lookup: CDR1 SGHDT, CDR2 YYEEEE. The CDR3 DNA sequence: TGTGCCAGCAGCCCATTAGCGGGAGAATACAATGAGCAGTTCTTC. This gives the protein CASSPLAGEYNEQFF.

About this clone itself: A much larger clone sits a single nucleotide away, making a read error possible. This rearrangement joins TRBV6-6 to TRBJ1-2; D gene uncertain. This CDR3 is 10 amino acids long. Trimming shortened V by 8 bases and J by 4 bases, and 5 bases separated the two germline ends. CDR1 and CDR2 from the germline V gene are MNHNY and SVGAGI (reference sequence). CDR3 in amino acids: CASHGYGYTF. For the CDR3, the DNA is TGTGCCAGCCATGGCTATGGCTACACCTTC.